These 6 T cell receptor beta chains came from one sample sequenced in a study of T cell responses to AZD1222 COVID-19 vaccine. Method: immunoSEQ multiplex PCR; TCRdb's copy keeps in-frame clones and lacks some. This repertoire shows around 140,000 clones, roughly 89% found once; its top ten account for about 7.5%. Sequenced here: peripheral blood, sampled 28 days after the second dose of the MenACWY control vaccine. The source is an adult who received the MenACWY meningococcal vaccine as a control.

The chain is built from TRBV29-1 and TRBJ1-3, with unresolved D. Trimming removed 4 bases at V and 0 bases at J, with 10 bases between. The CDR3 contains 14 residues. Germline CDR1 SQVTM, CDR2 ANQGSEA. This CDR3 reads CSVGDRSSGNTIYF. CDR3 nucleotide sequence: TGCAGCGTTGGTGACCGGAGCTCTGGAAACACCATATATTTT.

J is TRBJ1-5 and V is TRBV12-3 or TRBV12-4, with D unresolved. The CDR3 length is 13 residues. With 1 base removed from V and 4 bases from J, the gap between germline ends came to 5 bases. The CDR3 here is CASSLDWNQPQHF. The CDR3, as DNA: TGTGCCAGCAGTTTAGACTGGAATCAGCCCCAGCATTTT.

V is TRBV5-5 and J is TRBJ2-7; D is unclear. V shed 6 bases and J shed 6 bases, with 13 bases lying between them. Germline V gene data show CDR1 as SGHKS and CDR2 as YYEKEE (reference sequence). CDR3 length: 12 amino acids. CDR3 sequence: CASTPNFGEQYF. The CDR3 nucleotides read TGTGCCAGCACCCCCAATTTCGGCGAGCAGTACTTC.

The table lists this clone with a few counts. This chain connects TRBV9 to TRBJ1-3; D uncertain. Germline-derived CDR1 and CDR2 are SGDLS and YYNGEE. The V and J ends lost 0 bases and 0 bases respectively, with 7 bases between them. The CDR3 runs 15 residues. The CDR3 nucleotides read TGTGCCAGCAGCGTAGGGGTCGACTCTGGAAACACCATATATTTT. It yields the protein CASSVGVDSGNTIYF.

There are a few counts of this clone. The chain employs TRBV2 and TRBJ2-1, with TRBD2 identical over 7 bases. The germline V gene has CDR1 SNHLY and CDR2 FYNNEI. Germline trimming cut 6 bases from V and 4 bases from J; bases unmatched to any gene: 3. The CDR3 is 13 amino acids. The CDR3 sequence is CASRDSGYNEQFF. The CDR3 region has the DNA TGTGCCAGCAGAGATAGCGGGTACAATGAGCAGTTCTTC.

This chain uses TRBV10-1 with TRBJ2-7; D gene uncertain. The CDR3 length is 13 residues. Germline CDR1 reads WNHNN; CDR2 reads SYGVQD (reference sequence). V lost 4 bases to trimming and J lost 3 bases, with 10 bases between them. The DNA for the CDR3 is TGCGCCAGCAGTGGAAGTCGGAACTACGAGCAGTACTTC. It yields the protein CASSGSRNYEQYF.